The entry below describes one T cell receptor (beta chain). Repertoires were generated with immunoSEQ multiplex PCR, while TCRdb's copy carries only in-frame clones and drops some. The data hold 200,000 to 300,000 clones, with more than 75% observed a single time. This sample is drawn from a study of blood T cell repertoires in COVID-19. Whole-study context: Acute and convalescent COVID-19 samples came from the United States, Italy and Spain.

Germline-derived CDR1 and CDR2 are MGHDK and SYGVNS. This CDR3 has 17 residues. V shed 4 bases, J shed 3 bases, and the junction held 11 bases outside the gene matches. This sequence was found in a woman aged 55-69 years with COVID-19, enrolled during active disease. Material: peripheral blood. The chain joins TRBV25-1 to TRBJ2-3; 9 positions match TRBD2. The chain's CDR3 is CASSGRREGRVTDTQYF. The CDR3 bases are TGTGCCAGCAGTGGTAGGCGGGAGGGCCGGGTGACAGATACGCAGTATTTT.